Listed below are T cell receptor beta chains from one sample, sequenced in a study of regulatory T cells in long-lasting Graves disease. Via MiXCR, TCRdb re-called the multiplex PCR reads, giving one row per CDR3 protein. The table shows 700,000 or so distinct CDR3 sequences, with roughly 30% occurring only once. The source was peripheral blood mononuclear cells (PBMCs), collected when the disease was refractory, from a patient treated with antithyroid drugs. The receptors derive from a female donor with Graves disease. Each CDR3 is given with its conserved first and last residue. The D gene is left open where the match is weak. Clone sizes are given selectively: once, few, many, or a class where the clone is expanded.

cdr3_nt: TGTGCCAGCAAGGACTCACCAACCCTCCACTTT; cdr3_aa: CASKDSPTLHF; d_call: .; v_call: TRBV6-1; clone_size: .; j_call: TRBJ1-6
cdr3_nt: TGCAGCGTTTGGGTGGAGGCAGCGAACACTGAAGCTTTCTTT; cdr3_aa: CSVWVEAANTEAFF; d_call: .; v_call: TRBV29-1; clone_size: few; j_call: TRBJ1-1
cdr3_nt: TGTGCCAGCAGCTTAGAAGGGCAGCCAGTCTATGAGCAGTTCTTC; cdr3_aa: CASSLEGQPVYEQFF; d_call: .; v_call: TRBV7-2; clone_size: .; j_call: TRBJ2-1
cdr3_nt: TGCAGCGTTGAAGCGGGAGGGTACAATGAGCAGTTCTTC; cdr3_aa: CSVEAGGYNEQFF; d_call: TRBD2; v_call: TRBV29-1; clone_size: .; j_call: TRBJ2-1
cdr3_nt: TGCAGCGTGTCCGGGACCACCACAGATACGCAGTATTTT; cdr3_aa: CSVSGTTTDTQYF; d_call: .; v_call: TRBV29-1; clone_size: .; j_call: TRBJ2-3
cdr3_nt: TGTGCCAGCAGCGTAGACCCTAGTAACTCCTACGAGCAGTACTTC; cdr3_aa: CASSVDPSNSYEQYF; d_call: .; v_call: TRBV9; clone_size: few; j_call: TRBJ2-7
cdr3_nt: TGCGCCAGCAGCCAAGAAGCCTACTACGAGCGCAACTACGAGCAGTACTTC; cdr3_aa: CASSQEAYYERNYEQYF; d_call: .; v_call: TRBV4-1; clone_size: .; j_call: TRBJ2-7
cdr3_nt: TGTGCCACAGTCCGCGACGGAGAAGAAGAAGCTTTCTTT; cdr3_aa: CATVRDGEEEAFF; d_call: .; v_call: TRBV5-6; clone_size: few; j_call: TRBJ1-1
cdr3_nt: TGCAGCGTTGATATCGGAGGACTGTTTTTT; cdr3_aa: CSVDIGGLFF; d_call: .; v_call: TRBV29-1; clone_size: .; j_call: TRBJ1-4
cdr3_nt: TGCAGTGCTGGACTTGCCAGCGGGGACACCGGGGAGCTGTTTTTT; cdr3_aa: CSAGLASGDTGELFF; d_call: TRBD2; v_call: TRBV20-1; clone_size: .; j_call: TRBJ2-2
cdr3_nt: TGCGCCAGCAGCTTGAGGGCCCAGGGGACTGAAGCTTTCTTT; cdr3_aa: CASSLRAQGTEAFF; d_call: .; v_call: TRBV5-1; clone_size: .; j_call: TRBJ1-1
cdr3_nt: TGTGCCAGCAGTACCTCGACAGGGTACACCGGGGAGCTGTTTTTT; cdr3_aa: CASSTSTGYTGELFF; d_call: TRBD1; v_call: TRBV6-5; clone_size: .; j_call: TRBJ2-2
cdr3_nt: TGTGCCAGCAGGGAATGGACTTGGGGACAGCTTTATGGCTACACCTTC; cdr3_aa: CASREWTWGQLYGYTF; d_call: TRBD1; v_call: TRBV2; clone_size: .; j_call: TRBJ1-2
cdr3_nt: TGTGCCAGCAGTTTGAAGGGTTCGGTAAGGAGTGGCACTGAAGCTTTCTTT; cdr3_aa: CASSLKGSVRSGTEAFF; d_call: .; v_call: TRBV12-3/TRBV12-4; clone_size: .; j_call: TRBJ1-1
cdr3_nt: TGTGCCAGCAGTTACTCAGCAGGGTCTAGCACCGGGGAGCTGTTTTTT; cdr3_aa: CASSYSAGSSTGELFF; d_call: .; v_call: TRBV6-5; clone_size: many; j_call: TRBJ2-2
cdr3_nt: TGCAGTGCTAGAGATTTTCAGGGTTCCCAAGAGACCCAGTACTTC; cdr3_aa: CSARDFQGSQETQYF; d_call: .; v_call: TRBV20-1; clone_size: .; j_call: TRBJ2-5
cdr3_nt: TGCGCCAGCAACAACAGAGGCTACAATGAGCAGTTCTTC; cdr3_aa: CASNNRGYNEQFF; d_call: .; v_call: TRBV5-1; clone_size: .; j_call: TRBJ2-1
cdr3_nt: TGCGCCAGCGGAGCACGACAGGGTGGGAACACTGAAGCTTTCTTT; cdr3_aa: CASGARQGGNTEAFF; d_call: TRBD1; v_call: TRBV5-1; clone_size: few; j_call: TRBJ1-1
cdr3_nt: TGTGCCACCAGCACCCCCGGGACAGCCAGACAGCCCCAGCATTTT; cdr3_aa: CATSTPGTARQPQHF; d_call: TRBD1; v_call: TRBV15; clone_size: .; j_call: TRBJ1-5
cdr3_nt: TGTGCCAGCAGCTTAACGCCGGGACTAGCGGGAGGCTACGAGCAGTACTTC; cdr3_aa: CASSLTPGLAGGYEQYF; d_call: TRBD2; v_call: TRBV7-6; clone_size: .; j_call: TRBJ2-7
cdr3_nt: TGTGCCAGCAGTTACTCAGGGAGGAATTCACCCCTCCACTTT; cdr3_aa: CASSYSGRNSPLHF; d_call: .; v_call: TRBV6-5; clone_size: .; j_call: TRBJ1-6
cdr3_nt: TGCGCCAGCAGCTTATGGGGCTCTGGAAACACCATATATTTT; cdr3_aa: CASSLWGSGNTIYF; d_call: .; v_call: TRBV5-1; clone_size: many; j_call: TRBJ1-3
cdr3_nt: TGTGCCAGCAGCGTAGACATCTACACTGAAGCTTTCTTT; cdr3_aa: CASSVDIYTEAFF; d_call: .; v_call: TRBV9; clone_size: .; j_call: TRBJ1-1
cdr3_nt: TGCGCCAGCAGCCCCAGCGGGGCTCGGGTCGAGCAGTACTTC; cdr3_aa: CASSPSGARVEQYF; d_call: TRBD2; v_call: TRBV5-1; clone_size: .; j_call: TRBJ2-7
cdr3_nt: TGTGCCACCAAACAGGAAAGGGACACTGAAGCTTTCTTT; cdr3_aa: CATKQERDTEAFF; d_call: .; v_call: TRBV24-1; clone_size: .; j_call: TRBJ1-1
cdr3_nt: TGTGCCAGTAGCGACAGGGGGCGCCGAAATCAGCCCCAGCATTTT; cdr3_aa: CASSDRGRRNQPQHF; d_call: TRBD1; v_call: TRBV19; clone_size: few; j_call: TRBJ1-5
cdr3_nt: TGTGCCAGCAGCTTTCCGACGGGACACCTTAATTCACCCCTCCACTTT; cdr3_aa: CASSFPTGHLNSPLHF; d_call: .; v_call: TRBV28; clone_size: many; j_call: TRBJ1-6
cdr3_nt: TGTGCCAGTAGTGCTACAGGGGGTCTCGGAAACACCATATATTTT; cdr3_aa: CASSATGGLGNTIYF; d_call: TRBD1; v_call: TRBV19; clone_size: .; j_call: TRBJ1-3
cdr3_nt: TGTGCCACTACTCCGGGACTAGCGGGAGGGGAGACCCAGTACTTC; cdr3_aa: CATTPGLAGGETQYF; d_call: TRBD2; v_call: TRBV28; clone_size: many; j_call: TRBJ2-5
cdr3_nt: TGTGCCAGCAGTTTAGCAGGGGCCTATGGCTACACCTTC; cdr3_aa: CASSLAGAYGYTF; d_call: .; v_call: TRBV12-3/TRBV12-4; clone_size: many; j_call: TRBJ1-2
cdr3_nt: TGTGCCAGCAGCCGAGCGGGAGGGCCTGTAGGCGGGGAGCTGTTTTTT; cdr3_aa: CASSRAGGPVGGELFF; d_call: TRBD2; v_call: TRBV3-1; clone_size: .; j_call: TRBJ2-2
cdr3_nt: TGTGCCAGCAGCTTAGAGACGACCTCCGCAGACTACACCTTC; cdr3_aa: CASSLETTSADYTF; d_call: .; v_call: TRBV7-9; clone_size: few; j_call: TRBJ1-2
cdr3_nt: TGTGCCAGCAGCTTATACCCAGGGGCCTACTATGGCTACACCTTC; cdr3_aa: CASSLYPGAYYGYTF; d_call: .; v_call: TRBV7-9; clone_size: .; j_call: TRBJ1-2
cdr3_nt: TGTGCCAGTAACACGGACGGGAGGGATAATCAGCCCCAGCATTTT; cdr3_aa: CASNTDGRDNQPQHF; d_call: .; v_call: TRBV19; clone_size: few; j_call: TRBJ1-5
cdr3_nt: TGTGCCAGCAGGCCGGACAGGGGTGAAGCTTTCTTT; cdr3_aa: CASRPDRGEAFF; d_call: TRBD1; v_call: TRBV6-1; clone_size: .; j_call: TRBJ1-1
cdr3_nt: TGTGCCAGTAGTATTATCGCAGACACCGGGGAGCTGTTTTTT; cdr3_aa: CASSIIADTGELFF; d_call: .; v_call: TRBV19; clone_size: .; j_call: TRBJ2-2
cdr3_nt: TGCAGTGCTGGAGCACAGGGAACAGATACGCAGTATTTT; cdr3_aa: CSAGAQGTDTQYF; d_call: .; v_call: TRBV20-1; clone_size: .; j_call: TRBJ2-3
cdr3_nt: TGTGCCAGCAGCCCCGGGGGGCTCACGAGGGAGGAGCAGTACTTC; cdr3_aa: CASSPGGLTREEQYF; d_call: .; v_call: TRBV27; clone_size: .; j_call: TRBJ2-7
cdr3_nt: TGTGCCAGCTCTATGGTGGGAAACTATGGCTACACCTTC; cdr3_aa: CASSMVGNYGYTF; d_call: .; v_call: TRBV6-1; clone_size: .; j_call: TRBJ1-2
cdr3_nt: TGTGCCTGGAGGGGAGGGGCGGTGGGCTACACCTTC; cdr3_aa: CAWRGGAVGYTF; d_call: .; v_call: TRBV30; clone_size: .; j_call: TRBJ1-2
cdr3_nt: TGTGCCAGCAGCTTCCGGCCAGGCGAAAAACTGTTTTTT; cdr3_aa: CASSFRPGEKLFF; d_call: .; v_call: TRBV12-3/TRBV12-4; clone_size: many; j_call: TRBJ1-4
cdr3_nt: TGTGCCAGCAGTCAACAGGCGATCTCCTACAATGAGCAGTTCTTC; cdr3_aa: CASSQQAISYNEQFF; d_call: .; v_call: TRBV6-1; clone_size: .; j_call: TRBJ2-1
cdr3_nt: TGTGCCAGCAACGTCGACACTGAAGCTTTCTTT; cdr3_aa: CASNVDTEAFF; d_call: .; v_call: TRBV12-3/TRBV12-4; clone_size: .; j_call: TRBJ1-1
cdr3_nt: TGTGCCAGCAGCTTATTTTCGGGGGCTGGGACTGAAGCTTTCTTT; cdr3_aa: CASSLFSGAGTEAFF; d_call: .; v_call: TRBV11-2; clone_size: few; j_call: TRBJ1-1
cdr3_nt: TGTGCCAGCAGTCCCGCCGGGACTAGCGGGGAGACCCAGTACTTC; cdr3_aa: CASSPAGTSGETQYF; d_call: TRBD2; v_call: TRBV12-3/TRBV12-4; clone_size: few; j_call: TRBJ2-5
cdr3_nt: TGTGCCAGCAGCCAATATCCGGCCTTGGCGGAGCAGTACTTC; cdr3_aa: CASSQYPALAEQYF; d_call: .; v_call: TRBV3-1; clone_size: .; j_call: TRBJ2-7
cdr3_nt: TGCAGCGTTGATGGGCAACAAAACTATGGCTACACCTTC; cdr3_aa: CSVDGQQNYGYTF; d_call: .; v_call: TRBV29-1; clone_size: .; j_call: TRBJ1-2
cdr3_nt: TGCAGCGTTGAAGGACAGGAAGAGACCCAGTACTTC; cdr3_aa: CSVEGQEETQYF; d_call: .; v_call: TRBV29-1; clone_size: few; j_call: TRBJ2-5
cdr3_nt: TGTGCCAGTAGCCAGGGAACCCTATCCTACAATGAGCAGTTCTTC; cdr3_aa: CASSQGTLSYNEQFF; d_call: .; v_call: TRBV19; clone_size: few; j_call: TRBJ2-1
cdr3_nt: TGTGCCAGCAGTCTCCCCAGGGTGGGAGGCTCCTACAATGAGCAGTTCTTC; cdr3_aa: CASSLPRVGGSYNEQFF; d_call: .; v_call: TRBV12-3/TRBV12-4; clone_size: .; j_call: TRBJ2-1
cdr3_nt: TGCAGCGCTAAGCTGGACAGTTCTCGAGGCTACACCTTC; cdr3_aa: CSAKLDSSRGYTF; d_call: .; v_call: TRBV29-1; clone_size: many; j_call: TRBJ1-2
cdr3_nt: TGCGCCAGCAGCCAAGATCAGGGGCTACCTGAAGCTTTCTTT; cdr3_aa: CASSQDQGLPEAFF; d_call: .; v_call: TRBV4-1; clone_size: .; j_call: TRBJ1-1